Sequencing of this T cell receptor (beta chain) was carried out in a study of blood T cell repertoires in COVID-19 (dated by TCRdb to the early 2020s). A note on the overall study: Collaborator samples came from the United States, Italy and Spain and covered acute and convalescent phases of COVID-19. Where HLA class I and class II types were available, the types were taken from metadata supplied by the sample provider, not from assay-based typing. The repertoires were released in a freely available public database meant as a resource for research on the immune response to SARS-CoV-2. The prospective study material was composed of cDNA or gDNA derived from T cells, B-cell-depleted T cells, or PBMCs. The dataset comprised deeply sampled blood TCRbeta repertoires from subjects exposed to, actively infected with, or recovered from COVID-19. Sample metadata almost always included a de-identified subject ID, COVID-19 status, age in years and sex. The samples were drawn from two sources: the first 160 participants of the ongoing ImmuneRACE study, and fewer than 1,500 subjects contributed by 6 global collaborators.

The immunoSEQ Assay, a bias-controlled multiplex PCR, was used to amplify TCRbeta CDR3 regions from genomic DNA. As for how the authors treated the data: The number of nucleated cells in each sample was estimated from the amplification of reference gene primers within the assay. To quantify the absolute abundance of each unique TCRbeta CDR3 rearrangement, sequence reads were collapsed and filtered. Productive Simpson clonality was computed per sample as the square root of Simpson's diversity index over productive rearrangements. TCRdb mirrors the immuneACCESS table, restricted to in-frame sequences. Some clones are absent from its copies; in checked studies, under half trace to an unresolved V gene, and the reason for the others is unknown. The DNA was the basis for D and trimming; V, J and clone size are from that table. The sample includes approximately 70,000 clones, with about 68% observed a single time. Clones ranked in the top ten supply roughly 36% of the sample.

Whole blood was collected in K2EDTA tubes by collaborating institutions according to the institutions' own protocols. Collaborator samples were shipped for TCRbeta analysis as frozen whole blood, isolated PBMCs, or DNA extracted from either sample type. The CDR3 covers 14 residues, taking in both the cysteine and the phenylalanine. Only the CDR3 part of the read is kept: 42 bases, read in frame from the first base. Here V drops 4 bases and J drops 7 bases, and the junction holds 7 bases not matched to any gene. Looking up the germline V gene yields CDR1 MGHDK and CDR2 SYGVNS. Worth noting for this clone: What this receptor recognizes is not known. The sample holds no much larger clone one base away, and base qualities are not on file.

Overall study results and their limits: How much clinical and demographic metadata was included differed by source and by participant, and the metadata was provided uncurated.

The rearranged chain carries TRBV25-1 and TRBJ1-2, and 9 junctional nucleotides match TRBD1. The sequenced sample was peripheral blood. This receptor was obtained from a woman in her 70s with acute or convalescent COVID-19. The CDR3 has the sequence CASSGQGETVGYTF. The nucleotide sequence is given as TGTGCCAGCAGTGGACAGGGGGAAACGGTTGGCTACACCTTC.